This is a list of T cell receptor beta chains from one sample in a study of CD8 T cells in ankylosing spondylitis. In TCRdb, the 5' RACE reads were re-called with MiXCR into one record per CDR3 protein. Of about 130,000 distinct CDR3 sequences listed, approximately 9.9% are singletons. The specimen was blood, either unsorted or a sorted T cell fraction (not recorded which). The receptors stem from a male donor with ankylosing spondylitis or in good health (not recorded which). Each CDR3 is given with its conserved first and last residue. A D gene is named only where the DNA matches it firmly. Not every row has a clone size; where given, it reads once, few, many or a size class.

v_call	clone_size	d_call	j_call	cdr3_nt	cdr3_aa
TRBV4-2	many	.	TRBJ1-5	TGTGCCAGCAGCCAAGATCCAGGGGTGCTGGGACAGCCCCAGCATTTT	CASSQDPGVLGQPQHF
TRBV20-1	many	.	TRBJ2-1	TGCAGTGCGGACACTAGCTTGGGTTACAATGAGCAGTTCTTC	CSADTSLGYNEQFF
TRBV28	many	.	TRBJ2-3	TGTGCCAGCAGTCTCTTAACAGATACGCAGTATTTT	CASSLLTDTQYF
TRBV20-1	many	.	TRBJ2-5	TGCAGTGCCGTATCGGAAGGGGTCCGAAAGACCCAGTACTTC	CSAVSEGVRKTQYF
TRBV7-2	many	TRBD2	TRBJ2-3	TGTGCCAGCAGCTTATCGGTGGTGCGGGGGGATACGCAGTATTTT	CASSLSVVRGDTQYF
TRBV20-1	many	.	TRBJ2-7	TGCAGTGCTAGAGGGGGCCGTTCCTACGAGCAGTACTTC	CSARGGRSYEQYF
TRBV6-6	many	.	TRBJ2-2	TGTGCCAGCAGTTATGCCGGGGAGCTGTTTTTT	CASSYAGELFF
TRBV11-2	many	.	TRBJ1-2	TGTGCCAGCAGCTTAGGGGGTGTGGAGGAGTACTATGGCTACACCTTC	CASSLGGVEEYYGYTF
TRBV7-9	many	.	TRBJ2-5	TGTGCCAGCAGCTTAGCTTACCAAGAGACCCAGTACTTC	CASSLAYQETQYF
TRBV5-1	many	.	TRBJ2-5	TGCGCCAGCAGCTTTTCAAGCAGTCAAGAGACCCAGTACTTC	CASSFSSSQETQYF
TRBV2	few	TRBD2	TRBJ2-5	TGTGCCAGCAGTTTGCGGGAGACAGAGACCCAGTACTTC	CASSLRETETQYF
TRBV5-1	few	.	TRBJ1-4	TGCGCCAGCAGCTTGACCCAGGGGGAAAAACTGTTTTTT	CASSLTQGEKLFF
TRBV3-1	once	.	TRBJ1-4	TGTGCCAGCAGCCAAGGGAGCACCGCAACTAATGAAAAACTGTTTTTT	CASSQGSTATNEKLFF
TRBV29-1	many	TRBD2	TRBJ2-7	TGCAGCTCTAGAAACCTTGCGACTAGCCTCTACGATGAGCAGTACTTC	CSSRNLATSLYDEQYF
TRBV5-5	.	.	TRBJ2-7	TGTGCCAGCAGCTTGGTCGACAGGTTCCACGAGCAGTACTTC	CASSLVDRFHEQYF
TRBV15	many	.	TRBJ2-7	TGTGCCACCAGCAGAGATGGAGCAGGGCCTACCTACGAGCAGTACTTC	CATSRDGAGPTYEQYF
TRBV20-1	few	.	TRBJ2-5	TGCAGTGCTAGCGGATGGAGGCCGCAACAGAAAGAGACCCAGTACTTC	CSASGWRPQQKETQYF
TRBV13	many	TRBD2	TRBJ2-1	TGTGCCAGCAGCCTGCCGGGACTACCGACCTACAATGAGCAGTTCTTC	CASSLPGLPTYNEQFF
TRBV3-1	.	.	TRBJ2-7	TGTGCCAGCAGCCAAGGTTCGGCGACCTACGAGCAGTACTTC	CASSQGSATYEQYF
TRBV6-2/TRBV6-3	many	TRBD2	TRBJ2-2	TGTGCCAGCAGCAGAACTAGCGTCACCGGGGAGCTGTTTTTT	CASSRTSVTGELFF
TRBV7-2	many	.	TRBJ2-3	TGTGCCAGCAGCTTTCTCATTAGCACAGATACGCAGTATTTT	CASSFLISTDTQYF
TRBV6-1	.	TRBD2	TRBJ2-6	TGTGCCAGCACCCACCGGGACTACCTTGGGGCCAACGTCCTGACTTTC	CASTHRDYLGANVLTF
TRBV14	.	TRBD1	TRBJ1-1	TGTGCCAGCAGCCGGGACAGGGCGAACACTGAAGCTTTCTTT	CASSRDRANTEAFF
TRBV4-2	many	.	TRBJ2-5	TGTGCCAGCAGCCAAGATTGGGCAGGACAAGAGACCCAGTACTTC	CASSQDWAGQETQYF
TRBV10-3	many	.	TRBJ2-3	TGTGCCATCAGTGAGTCGCAGGGTACAGATACGCAGTATTTT	CAISESQGTDTQYF
TRBV20-1	.	TRBD2	TRBJ2-1	TGCAGTGCAAGACTAGCGGGAGGGTACGATGAGCAGTTCTTC	CSARLAGGYDEQFF
TRBV29-1	many	.	TRBJ2-1	TGCAGCGTTGCCCCGAGACTAGTAAGCAATGAGCAGTTCTTC	CSVAPRLVSNEQFF
TRBV20-1	few	.	TRBJ1-5	TGCAGTGCTAGAGATCGAGATGGACCAAACCAGCCCCAGCATTTT	CSARDRDGPNQPQHF
TRBV7-2	.	TRBD2	TRBJ2-1	TGTGCCAGCAGCTTAGCGCCTAGCGGGAGGAGGAATGAGCAGTTCTTC	CASSLAPSGRRNEQFF
TRBV12-3/TRBV12-4	many	TRBD1	TRBJ2-6	TGTGCCAGCAGCAGACAGGGCTCTGGGGCCAACGTCCTGACTTTC	CASSRQGSGANVLTF
TRBV7-2	many	.	TRBJ2-1	TGTGCCAGCAGCTTAGGGCGAGCCCTGGGGTACAATGAGCAGTTCTTC	CASSLGRALGYNEQFF
TRBV7-9	many	.	TRBJ1-2	TGTGCCAGCAGCTTCAGGGACTATGGCTACACCTTC	CASSFRDYGYTF
TRBV5-1	many	.	TRBJ1-6	TGCGCCAGCAGCTTGGGATCTGGGCACAATTCACCCCTCCACTTT	CASSLGSGHNSPLHF
TRBV6-2/TRBV6-3	.	.	TRBJ2-7	TGTGCCAGCAGTTACTCCACAGACCGGACCTTGTACGAGCAGTACTTC	CASSYSTDRTLYEQYF
TRBV6-1	many	TRBD1	TRBJ2-7	TGTGCCAGCAGGCGGGGGGACAGGGGGCTTTACGAGCAGTACTTC	CASRRGDRGLYEQYF
TRBV20-1	many	TRBD1	TRBJ1-1	TGCAGTGCTAGTCCGGGACAGGGCGGAATCACTGAAGCTTTCTTT	CSASPGQGGITEAFF
TRBV3-1	many	TRBD2	TRBJ2-1	TGTGCCAGCAGCCGCCGTCGACAGCTTGAAAGGGTTAGCGGGAGTAGATACTACAATGAGCAGTTCTTC	CASSRRRQLERVSGSRYYNEQFF
TRBV7-9	few	TRBD2	TRBJ2-7	TGTGCCAGCAGTTATCTAGCGGGCGCCTACGAGCAGTACTTC	CASSYLAGAYEQYF
TRBV4-3	many	.	TRBJ2-3	TGCGCCAGTGCAACAGATACGCAGTATTTT	CASATDTQYF
TRBV18	few	.	TRBJ2-2	TGTGCCAGCTCACTAAACTCCGTCGGGGGAACCGGGGAGCTGTTTTTT	CASSLNSVGGTGELFF
TRBV14	many	TRBD2	TRBJ2-2	TGTGCCAGCAGCCCCTTTTCCCTAGCGGGGGACACCGGGGAGCTGTTTTTT	CASSPFSLAGDTGELFF
TRBV5-1	many	.	TRBJ2-2	TGCGCCAGCAGCTTGTTGGCGACTACGAACACCGGGGAGCTGTTTTTT	CASSLLATTNTGELFF
TRBV4-3	many	.	TRBJ2-1	TGCGCCAGCAGCCAAGATCTGTGGGAGCCCTACAATGAGCAGTTCTTC	CASSQDLWEPYNEQFF
TRBV5-6	many	TRBD2	TRBJ2-1	TGTGCCAGCAACTTCTTAGTTTCTGGGACTACTTCATACAATGAGCAGTTCTTC	CASNFLVSGTTSYNEQFF
TRBV29-1	many	TRBD1	TRBJ1-2	TGCAGCGTTGAAGTTTTCAGGGGGGTTAACTATGGCTACACCTTC	CSVEVFRGVNYGYTF
TRBV7-6	.	TRBD1	TRBJ2-1	TGTGCCAGCAGCGCCACAATCAAACCGGGGACAGGGGGTCATGAGCAGTTCTTC	CASSATIKPGTGGHEQFF
TRBV7-9	.	.	TRBJ1-6	TGTGCCAGCAGCTTCGGTTCAGGGGAGGGATCACCCCTCCACTTT	CASSFGSGEGSPLHF
TRBV15	.	TRBD2	TRBJ2-1	TGTGCCACCAGCAGAGATGGGTGGCGTGGACTAGCGGAGGAGCAGTTCTTC	CATSRDGWRGLAEEQFF
TRBV20-1	many	TRBD2	TRBJ2-5	TGCAGTGCTAGAGACCAACAAAGACTAGCGGGACAAGAGACCCAGTACTTC	CSARDQQRLAGQETQYF
TRBV10-3	.	.	TRBJ2-1	TGTGCCATCAGTGAGTCTCCGCCGGACAGCTACAATGAGCAGTTCTTC	CAISESPPDSYNEQFF
TRBV29-1	.	TRBD2	TRBJ2-5	TGCAGCGTTCGGACTAGCGGGAGTCTTCGTAGGGAGACCCAGTACTTC	CSVRTSGSLRRETQYF
TRBV10-3	many	TRBD2	TRBJ2-1	TGTGCCATCAGTCTACCCCCACCGACTAGCGGGAGATCTAGTAGCAATGAGCAGTTCTTC	CAISLPPPTSGRSSSNEQFF
TRBV3-1	many	.	TRBJ2-3	TGTGCCAGCAGCCAAGGATGGGCAGATACGCAGTATTTT	CASSQGWADTQYF
TRBV20-1	many	.	TRBJ2-1	TGCAGTGCTAGAGATTTCGTGCGGGGATACAATGAGCAGTTCTTC	CSARDFVRGYNEQFF
TRBV4-2	many	TRBD2	TRBJ2-5	TGTGCCAGCAGCCATTTTACCGGGACTAGCGGGAGTCTACAAGAGACCCAGTACTTC	CASSHFTGTSGSLQETQYF
TRBV21-1	many	.	TRBJ2-4	TGTGCCAGCAAAGGAAGCCGACACCAGCCCAAAAACATTCAGTACTTC	CASKGSRHQPKNIQYF
TRBV6-2/TRBV6-3	.	.	TRBJ2-5	TGTGCCAGCAGTTACCAAAGAGGGACGGGAGAGACCCAGTACTTC	CASSYQRGTGETQYF
TRBV27	many	.	TRBJ2-5	TGTGCCAGCAGTAATTCGGCAGGGTGGGAGACCCAGTACTTC	CASSNSAGWETQYF
TRBV3-1	.	.	TRBJ1-6	TGTGCCAGCAGCCAGGGGAGTTTGGGGTTTTCACCCCTCCACTTT	CASSQGSLGFSPLHF